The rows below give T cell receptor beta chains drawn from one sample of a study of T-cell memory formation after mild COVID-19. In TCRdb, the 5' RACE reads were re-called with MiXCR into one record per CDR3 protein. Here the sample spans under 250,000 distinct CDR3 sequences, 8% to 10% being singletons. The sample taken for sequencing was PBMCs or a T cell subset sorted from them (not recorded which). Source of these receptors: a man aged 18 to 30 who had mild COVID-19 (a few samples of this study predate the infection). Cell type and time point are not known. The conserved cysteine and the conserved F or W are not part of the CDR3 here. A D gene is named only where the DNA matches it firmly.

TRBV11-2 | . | ASSPNRDEKLF
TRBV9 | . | ASSVAGAGETQY
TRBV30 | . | AWSAYYEQY
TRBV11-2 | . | ASSSQNNQPQH
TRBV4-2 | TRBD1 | ASSGTGSYNEQF
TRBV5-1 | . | ASSIRGAKETQY
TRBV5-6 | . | ASSLATLSTDTQY
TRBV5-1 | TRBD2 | ASSVDLAGGGETQY
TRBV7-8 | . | AISRAGRASGELF
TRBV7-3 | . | ASSLTYELDSIKSTEAF
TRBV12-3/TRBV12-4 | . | ASSPGLIMNTEAF
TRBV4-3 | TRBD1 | ASSQDRDRAAF
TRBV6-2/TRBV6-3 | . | ASSYTITDTQY
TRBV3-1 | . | ASSQFSRTEAF
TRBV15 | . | ATGQGGSFSGANVLT
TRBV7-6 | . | ASSLKGFETQY
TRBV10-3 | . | AISESMGSYEQY
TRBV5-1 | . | ASSLAGRMENEQF
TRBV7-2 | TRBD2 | ASSFAGTSVGTGELF
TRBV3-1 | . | ASSQDLSTDTQY
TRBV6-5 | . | ASSYSRPDRGTQY